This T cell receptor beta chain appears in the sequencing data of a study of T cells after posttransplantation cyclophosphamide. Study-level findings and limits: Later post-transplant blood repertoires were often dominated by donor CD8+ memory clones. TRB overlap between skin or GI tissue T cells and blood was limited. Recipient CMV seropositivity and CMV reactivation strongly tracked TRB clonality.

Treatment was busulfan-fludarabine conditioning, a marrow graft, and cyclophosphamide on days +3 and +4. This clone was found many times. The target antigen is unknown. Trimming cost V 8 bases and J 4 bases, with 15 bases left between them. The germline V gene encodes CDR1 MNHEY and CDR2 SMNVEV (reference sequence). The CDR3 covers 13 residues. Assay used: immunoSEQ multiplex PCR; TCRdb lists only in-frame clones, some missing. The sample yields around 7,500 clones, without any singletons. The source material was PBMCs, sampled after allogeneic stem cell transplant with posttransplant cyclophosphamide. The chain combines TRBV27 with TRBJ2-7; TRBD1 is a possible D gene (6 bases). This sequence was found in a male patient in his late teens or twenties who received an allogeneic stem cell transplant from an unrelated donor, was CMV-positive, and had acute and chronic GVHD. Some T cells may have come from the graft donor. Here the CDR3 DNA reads TGTGCCAGCGGTCGCAGGGGCCCTTACGAGCAGTACTTC. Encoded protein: CASGRRGPYEQYF.